This is a list of T cell receptor beta chains from one sample in a study of PD-L1 blockade in urothelial cancer. The method was immunoSEQ multiplex PCR; TCRdb's version includes in-frame clones alone and lacks a portion of them. The sample carries some 45,000 clones, approximately 90% recorded once. The sample was PBMCs, taken around atezolizumab (anti-PD-L1) treatment. These TCRs come from a man older than 75 with urothelial cancer. CDR3s include the opening cysteine and the closing phenylalanine or tryptophan. Size tells how often a clone was seen (once, few, many) or the class of an expanded clone, and some rows leave it out.

NA | 17 | TRBV27 | CASSVVPVAGRQETQYF
once | 14 | TRBV6-1 | CASSDQQGQETQYF
few | 15 | TRBV5-1 | CASSLEGGPPYEQYF
NA | 17 | TRBV4-3 | CASSLNPGQGRPGELFF
NA | 16 | TRBV11-2 | CASSLSGGGMNTEAFF
NA | 12 | TRBV2 | CASSASGNTIYF
NA | 15 | TRBV5-1 | CASSPGTGRTDTQYF
NA | 16 | TRBV27 | CASSSGRTEYQETQYF
NA | 15 | TRBV18 | CASSIYGSLGDEQFF
NA | 13 | TRBV7-2 | CASSPTGGTEAFF
NA | 14 | TRBV7-2 | CASSSVALVAEQYF
NA | 13 | TRBV28 | CASSLSGYTEAFF
NA | 16 | TRBV10-3 | CAISDGSTSPEGEQYF
NA | 15 | TRBV5-1 | CASSEQGISSYEQYF
NA | 15 | TRBV5-1 | CASIELPTGNYGYTF
NA | 18 | TRBV7-9 | CASSPHPGVGAVNEKLFF
NA | 14 | TRBV5-6 | CASSLTGAREKLFF
NA | 13 | TRBV7-2 | CASSLAYTDTQYF
NA | 15 | TRBV14 | CASSQGTGSDQPQHF
NA | 13 | TRBV4-1 | CASSQTTGTEAFF
NA | 17 | TRBV19 | CASRGTGGPYSYNEQFF
NA | 14 | TRBV5-1 | CASSLSGRQETQYF
NA | 12 | TRBV7-6 | CASSPREDEQYF
NA | 14 | TRBV6-1 | CASSAVSSYNEQFF
NA | 14 | TRBV7-2 | CASRTGGTDRGYTF
NA | 17 | TRBV27 | CASSSIPARDLEETQYF
NA | 16 | TRBV14 | CASSQVTGWGNTEAFF
NA | 15 | TRBV5-1 | CASSLAVSGSGEQYF